This TCR beta chain was sequenced in a study of OX40 agonist ivuxolimab in advanced cancers. On the study more broadly: Dose-escalation patients had hepatocellular carcinoma, melanoma, renal cell or head and neck cancer. Study-level points and caveats: Among the least clonally expanded were partial responders at 0.1-3.0 mg/kg.

Only in-frame clones appear in the TCRdb table, and some are missing; sequencing was by immunoSEQ multiplex PCR. The repertoire consists of roughly 98,000 clones, with about 79% occurring once and the leading ten covering more than 1.4%. As for this clone: The antigen is unknown.

CDR3 length: 12 amino acids. Trimming took 3 bases from V and 4 from J, leaving 4 bases between them. Germline CDR1 SGHAT, CDR2 FQNNGV. This TCR derives from an adult with an advanced solid tumor such as melanoma, head and neck, liver or kidney cancer. The sequenced sample was CD4+ or CD8+ T cells sorted from blood, obtained in a trial of the OX40 agonist ivuxolimab. The genes are TRBV11-2 and TRBJ1-3; D is unresolved. CDR3 sequence reads: CASSLLGNTIYF. Here the CDR3 DNA reads TGTGCCAGCAGCTTGTTGGGAAACACCATATATTTT.